This TCR beta chain originates from a study of neurological immune-mediated disorders. The V end lost 3 bases, the J end lost 5 bases, and 16 bases lay between the germline ends. CDR1 is MGHRA, CDR2 YSYEKL, per germline. The CDR3 covers 15 residues. This clonotype came up a few times. Synthesis of cDNA was accomplished via 5'RACE employing 10-nucleotide random UMIs. From 15-18 subjects, every sequencing run obtained over 200 million TCR-beta sequences. TCRdb recomputed calls from the 5' RACE reads with MiXCR, one row per CDR3 protein. The sample lists more than 40,000 distinct CDR3 sequences, approximately 11% seen once, with roughly 10% in the top ten. Time point given: longitudinal time-point 3.

The TCR originated in a male donor with HTLV-1-associated myelopathy (HAM/TSP). The rearrangement uses TRBV4-1 and TRBJ1-2; D ambiguous. Sequencing was done on a sample of PBMCs. The DNA for the CDR3 is TGCGCCAGCAGCCACGCCGCACTCACCTGGTATGGCTACACCTTC. Its protein is CASSHAALTWYGYTF.